This T cell receptor (beta chain) derives from a study of blood T cell repertoires in COVID-19. V lost 4 bases and J lost 7; bases outside the gene matches: 9. The CDR3 consists of 14 residues. Germline V gene sequence: CDR1 MNHEY, CDR2 SMNVEV (reference sequence). Sequencing used immunoSEQ multiplex PCR; TCRdb keeps in-frame clones, though not all of them. This repertoire shows around 40,000 clones, about 87% found once; its top ten account for 24%. Sample: peripheral blood. This TCR came from a man aged 45 to 65 with active or convalescent COVID-19. This chain connects TRBV27 to TRBJ2-7; 8 bases agree with TRBD1. The CDR3: CASSSYRGSGEQYV. CDR3 nucleotide sequence: TGTGCCAGCAGTTCCTACAGGGGGAGTGGAGAGCAGTACGTC.